The subject of this entry is one T cell receptor beta chain. Antigen: not known. All of the isolated RNA was reverse transcribed, so expressed TCRB transcripts were sequenced. Clones were sequenced by immunoSEQ multiplex PCR, and TCRdb holds only the in-frame ones, with some missing. The sample has around 300,000 clones; approximately 15% are singletons. This record belongs to a study of beta chain features in type 1 diabetes. Study observations and caveats: Among all four CD4+ subsets, Type 1 diabetes patients had TCRB CDR3s that were moderately but significantly shorter.

The junction had 7 bases not matched to a gene; V was cut back by 1 base and J by 6 bases. Germline CDR1 is SEHNR and CDR2 is FQNEAQ (reference sequence). The length of the CDR3 is 15 residues. The sequencing sample was made of naive CD4+ T cells from blood. The rearrangement links TRBV7-9 to TRBJ2-7; 9 bases line up with TRBD1. This TCR was recovered from a man aged 18 to 30 with type 1 diabetes. The CDR3 sequence is CASSLGDRGFAEQYF. DNA for the CDR3: TGTGCCAGCAGCTTAGGTGACAGGGGGTTCGCCGAGCAGTACTTC. Supplemented by reference TRBV7-9 and TRBJ2-7, the full variable domain reads DTGVSQNPRHKITKRGQNVTFRCDPISEHNRLYWYRQTLGQGPEFLTYFQNEAQLEKSRLLSDRFSAERPKGSFSTLEIQRTEQGDSAMYLCASSLGDRGFAEQYFGPGTRLTVT.